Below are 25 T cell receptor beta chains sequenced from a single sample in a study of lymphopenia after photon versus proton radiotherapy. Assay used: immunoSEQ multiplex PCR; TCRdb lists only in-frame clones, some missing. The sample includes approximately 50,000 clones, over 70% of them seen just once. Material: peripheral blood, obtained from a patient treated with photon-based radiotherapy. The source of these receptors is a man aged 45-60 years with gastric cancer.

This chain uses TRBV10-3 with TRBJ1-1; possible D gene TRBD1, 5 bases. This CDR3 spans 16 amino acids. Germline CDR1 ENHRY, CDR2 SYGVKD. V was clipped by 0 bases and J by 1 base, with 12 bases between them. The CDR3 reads CAISESTGGTNTEAFF. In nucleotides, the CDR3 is TGTGCCATCAGTGAGTCTACAGGTGGGACGAACACTGAAGCTTTCTTT.

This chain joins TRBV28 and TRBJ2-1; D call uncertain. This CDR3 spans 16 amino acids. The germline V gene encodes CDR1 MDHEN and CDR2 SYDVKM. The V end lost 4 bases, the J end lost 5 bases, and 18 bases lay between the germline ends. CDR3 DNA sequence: TGTGCCAGCAGTTCAAATCGGCAATCCATAAACAATGAGCAGTTCTTC. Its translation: CASSSNRQSINNEQFF. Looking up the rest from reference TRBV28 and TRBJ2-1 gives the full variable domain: DVKVTQSSRYLVKRTGEKVFLECVQDMDHENMFWYRQDPGLGLRLIYFSYDVKMKEKGDIPEGYSVSREKKERFSLILESASTNQTSMYLCASSSNRQSINNEQFFGPGTRLTVL.

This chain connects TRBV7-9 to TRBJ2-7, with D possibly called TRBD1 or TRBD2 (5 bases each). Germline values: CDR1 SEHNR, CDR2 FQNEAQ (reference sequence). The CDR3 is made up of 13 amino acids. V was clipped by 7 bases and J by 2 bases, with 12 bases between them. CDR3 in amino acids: CASTLLGAYEQYF. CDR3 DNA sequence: TGTGCCAGCACCCTTTTGGGGGCCTACGAGCAGTACTTC.

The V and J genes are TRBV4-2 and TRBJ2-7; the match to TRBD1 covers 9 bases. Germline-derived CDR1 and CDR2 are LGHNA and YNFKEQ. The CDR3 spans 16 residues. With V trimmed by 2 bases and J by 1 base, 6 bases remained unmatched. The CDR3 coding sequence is TGTGCCAGCAGCCAAAAGGTTGGACAGGGGTCCTACGAGCAGTACTTC. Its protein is CASSQKVGQGSYEQYF.

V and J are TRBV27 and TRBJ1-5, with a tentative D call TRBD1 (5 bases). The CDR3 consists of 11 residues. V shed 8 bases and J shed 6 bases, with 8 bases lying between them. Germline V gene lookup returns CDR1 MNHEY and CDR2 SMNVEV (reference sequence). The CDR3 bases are TGTGCCAGCTCCAGGGTTCAGCCCCAGCATTTT. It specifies CASSRVQPQHF.

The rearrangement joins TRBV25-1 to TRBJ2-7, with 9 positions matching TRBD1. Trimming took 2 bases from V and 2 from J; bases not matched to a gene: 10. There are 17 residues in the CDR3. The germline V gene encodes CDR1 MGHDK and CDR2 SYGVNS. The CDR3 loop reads CASSELGQGMIPYEQYF. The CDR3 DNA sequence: TGTGCCAGCAGTGAACTCGGACAGGGGATGATCCCCTACGAGCAGTACTTC.

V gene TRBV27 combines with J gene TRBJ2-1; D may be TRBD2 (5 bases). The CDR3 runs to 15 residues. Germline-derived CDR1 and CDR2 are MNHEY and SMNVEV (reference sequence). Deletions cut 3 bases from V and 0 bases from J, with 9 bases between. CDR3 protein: CASSFQRPSYNEQFF. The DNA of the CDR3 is TGTGCCAGCAGTTTTCAGCGGCCCTCCTACAATGAGCAGTTCTTC.

The CDR3 protein is CASSLRAGDEKLFF. DNA for the CDR3: TGCGCCAGCAGCTTGAGGGCAGGGGATGAAAAACTGTTTTTT. The chain is built from TRBV5-1 and TRBJ1-4; the D gene is possibly TRBD1 (6 bases). V was pared by 1 base and J by 6 bases, with 10 bases between. The CDR3 covers 14 residues. Germline V CDR1 and CDR2: SGHRS, YFSETQ.

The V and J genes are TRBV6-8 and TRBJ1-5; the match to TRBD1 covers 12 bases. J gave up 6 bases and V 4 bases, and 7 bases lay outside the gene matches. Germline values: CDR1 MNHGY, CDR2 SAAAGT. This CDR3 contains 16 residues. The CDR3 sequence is CASSWDRGPSGQPQHF. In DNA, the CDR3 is TGTGCCAGCAGTTGGGACAGGGGGCCCTCGGGTCAGCCCCAGCATTTT.

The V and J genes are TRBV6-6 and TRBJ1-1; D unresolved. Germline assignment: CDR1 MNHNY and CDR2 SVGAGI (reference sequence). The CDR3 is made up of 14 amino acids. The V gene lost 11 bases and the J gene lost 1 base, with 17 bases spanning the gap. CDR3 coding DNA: TGTGCCGCAGCACCCCACATGGGGAACACTGAAGCTTTCTTT. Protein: CAAAPHMGNTEAFF.

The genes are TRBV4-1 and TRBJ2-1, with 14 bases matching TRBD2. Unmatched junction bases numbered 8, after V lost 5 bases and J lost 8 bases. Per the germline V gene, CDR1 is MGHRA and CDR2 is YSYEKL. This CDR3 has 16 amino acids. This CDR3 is CASSARTSGGRDEQFF. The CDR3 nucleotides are TGCGCCAGCAGCGCCCGGACTAGCGGGGGGCGAGATGAGCAGTTCTTC.

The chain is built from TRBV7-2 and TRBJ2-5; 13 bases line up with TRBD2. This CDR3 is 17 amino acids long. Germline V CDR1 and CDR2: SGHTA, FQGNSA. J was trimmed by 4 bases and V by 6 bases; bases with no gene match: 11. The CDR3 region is CASSRTSGRRGGETQYF. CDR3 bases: TGTGCCAGCAGTCGGACTAGCGGGAGACGGGGGGGAGAGACCCAGTACTTC.

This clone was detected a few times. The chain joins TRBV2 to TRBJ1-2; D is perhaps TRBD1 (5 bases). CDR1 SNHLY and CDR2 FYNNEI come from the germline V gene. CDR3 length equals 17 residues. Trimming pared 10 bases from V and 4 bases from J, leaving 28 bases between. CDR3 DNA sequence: TGTGCCACCTTGGGGGGTTTATCCCTCCCGGGAGGCTATGGCTACACCTTC. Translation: CATLGGLSLPGGYGYTF.

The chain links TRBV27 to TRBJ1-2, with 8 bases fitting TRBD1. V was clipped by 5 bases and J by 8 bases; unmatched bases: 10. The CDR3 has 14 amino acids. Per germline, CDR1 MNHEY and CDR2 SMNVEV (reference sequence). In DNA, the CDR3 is TGTGCCAGCAGTCCCGTCACCGGGACAGGCGGCTACACCTTC. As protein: CASSPVTGTGGYTF.

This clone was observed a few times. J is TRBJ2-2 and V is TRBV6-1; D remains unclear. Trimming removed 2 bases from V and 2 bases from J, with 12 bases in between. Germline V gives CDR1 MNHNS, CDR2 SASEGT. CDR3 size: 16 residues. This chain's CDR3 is CASSEPLEGNTGELFF. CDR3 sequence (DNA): TGTGCCAGCAGTGAACCCCTAGAAGGTAACACCGGGGAGCTGTTTTTT.

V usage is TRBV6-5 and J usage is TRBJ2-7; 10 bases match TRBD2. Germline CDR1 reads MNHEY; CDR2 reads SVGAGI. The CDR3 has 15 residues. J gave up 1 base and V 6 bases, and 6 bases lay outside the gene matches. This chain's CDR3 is CASRPSGSPSYEQYF. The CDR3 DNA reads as TGTGCCAGCAGACCTAGCGGGAGCCCGTCCTACGAGCAGTACTTC.

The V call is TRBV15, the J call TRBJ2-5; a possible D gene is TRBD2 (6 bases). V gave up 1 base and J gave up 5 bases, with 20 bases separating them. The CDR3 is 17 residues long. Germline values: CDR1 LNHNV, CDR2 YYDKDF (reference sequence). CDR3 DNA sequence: TGTGCCACCAGCAGAGGTCTAACGGGACTTTCGGGGGAGACCCAGTACTTC. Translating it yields CATSRGLTGLSGETQYF.

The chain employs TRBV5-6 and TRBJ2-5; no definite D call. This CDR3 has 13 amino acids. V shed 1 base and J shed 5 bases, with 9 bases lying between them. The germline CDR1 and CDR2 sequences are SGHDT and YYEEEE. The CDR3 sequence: CASSLPSGETQYF. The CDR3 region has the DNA TGTGCCAGCAGCTTGCCTAGTGGGGAGACCCAGTACTTC.

CDR3 bases: TGTGCCAGCACGATTTCAGGGTTGACAGATACGCAGTATTTT. It yields the protein CASTISGLTDTQYF. V and J are TRBV2 and TRBJ2-3, with D perhaps matching TRBD1 (5 bases). Trimming pared 7 bases from V and 3 bases from J, leaving 14 bases between. Looked up from germline, CDR1 is SNHLY and CDR2 is FYNNEI. The CDR3 is 14 amino acids.

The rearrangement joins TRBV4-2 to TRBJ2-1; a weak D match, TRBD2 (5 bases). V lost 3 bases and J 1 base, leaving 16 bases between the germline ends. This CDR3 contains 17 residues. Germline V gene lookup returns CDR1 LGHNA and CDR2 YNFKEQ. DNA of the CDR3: TGTGCCAGCAGCCACCCCGCCCGAGCGGAGTCCTACAATGAGCAGTTCTTC. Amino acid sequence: CASSHPARAESYNEQFF.

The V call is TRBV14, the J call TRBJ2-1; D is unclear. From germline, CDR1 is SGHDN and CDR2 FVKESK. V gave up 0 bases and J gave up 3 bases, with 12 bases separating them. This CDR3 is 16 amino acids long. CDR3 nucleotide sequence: TGTGCCAGCAGCCAAGAACGAGAGCAGCACTACAATGAGCAGTTCTTC. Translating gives CASSQEREQHYNEQFF.

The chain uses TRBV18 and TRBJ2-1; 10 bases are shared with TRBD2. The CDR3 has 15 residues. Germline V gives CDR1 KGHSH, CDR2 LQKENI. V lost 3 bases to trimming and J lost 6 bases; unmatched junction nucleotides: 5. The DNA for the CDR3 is TGTGCCAGCTCACCGGGACTAGCGTCGGGCAATGAGCAGTTCTTC. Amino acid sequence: CASSPGLASGNEQFF. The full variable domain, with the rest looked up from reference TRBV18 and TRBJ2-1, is NAGVMQNPRHLVRRRGQEARLRCSPMKGHSHVYWYRQLPEEGLKFMVYLQKENIIDESGMPKERFSAEFPKEGPSILRIQQVVRGDSAAYFCASSPGLASGNEQFFGPGTRLTVL.

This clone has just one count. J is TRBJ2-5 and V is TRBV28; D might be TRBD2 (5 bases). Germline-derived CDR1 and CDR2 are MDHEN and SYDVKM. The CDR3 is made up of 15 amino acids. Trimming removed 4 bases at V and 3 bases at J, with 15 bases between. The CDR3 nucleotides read TGTGCCAGCAGTTCCCAGTACTCGGAGGAAGAGACCCAGTACTTC. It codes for CASSSQYSEEETQYF.

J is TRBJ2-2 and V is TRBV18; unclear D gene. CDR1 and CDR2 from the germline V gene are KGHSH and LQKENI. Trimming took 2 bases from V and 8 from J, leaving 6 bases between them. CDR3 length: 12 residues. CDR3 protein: CASSPFGGELFF. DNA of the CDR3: TGTGCCAGCTCACCATTCGGAGGGGAGCTGTTTTTT.

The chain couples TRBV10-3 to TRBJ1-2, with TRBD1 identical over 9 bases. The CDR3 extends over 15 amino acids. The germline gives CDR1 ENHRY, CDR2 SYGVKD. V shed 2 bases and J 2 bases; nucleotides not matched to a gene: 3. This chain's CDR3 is CAISEADRGNYGYTF. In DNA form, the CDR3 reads TGTGCCATCAGTGAGGCGGACAGGGGAAACTATGGCTACACCTTC.